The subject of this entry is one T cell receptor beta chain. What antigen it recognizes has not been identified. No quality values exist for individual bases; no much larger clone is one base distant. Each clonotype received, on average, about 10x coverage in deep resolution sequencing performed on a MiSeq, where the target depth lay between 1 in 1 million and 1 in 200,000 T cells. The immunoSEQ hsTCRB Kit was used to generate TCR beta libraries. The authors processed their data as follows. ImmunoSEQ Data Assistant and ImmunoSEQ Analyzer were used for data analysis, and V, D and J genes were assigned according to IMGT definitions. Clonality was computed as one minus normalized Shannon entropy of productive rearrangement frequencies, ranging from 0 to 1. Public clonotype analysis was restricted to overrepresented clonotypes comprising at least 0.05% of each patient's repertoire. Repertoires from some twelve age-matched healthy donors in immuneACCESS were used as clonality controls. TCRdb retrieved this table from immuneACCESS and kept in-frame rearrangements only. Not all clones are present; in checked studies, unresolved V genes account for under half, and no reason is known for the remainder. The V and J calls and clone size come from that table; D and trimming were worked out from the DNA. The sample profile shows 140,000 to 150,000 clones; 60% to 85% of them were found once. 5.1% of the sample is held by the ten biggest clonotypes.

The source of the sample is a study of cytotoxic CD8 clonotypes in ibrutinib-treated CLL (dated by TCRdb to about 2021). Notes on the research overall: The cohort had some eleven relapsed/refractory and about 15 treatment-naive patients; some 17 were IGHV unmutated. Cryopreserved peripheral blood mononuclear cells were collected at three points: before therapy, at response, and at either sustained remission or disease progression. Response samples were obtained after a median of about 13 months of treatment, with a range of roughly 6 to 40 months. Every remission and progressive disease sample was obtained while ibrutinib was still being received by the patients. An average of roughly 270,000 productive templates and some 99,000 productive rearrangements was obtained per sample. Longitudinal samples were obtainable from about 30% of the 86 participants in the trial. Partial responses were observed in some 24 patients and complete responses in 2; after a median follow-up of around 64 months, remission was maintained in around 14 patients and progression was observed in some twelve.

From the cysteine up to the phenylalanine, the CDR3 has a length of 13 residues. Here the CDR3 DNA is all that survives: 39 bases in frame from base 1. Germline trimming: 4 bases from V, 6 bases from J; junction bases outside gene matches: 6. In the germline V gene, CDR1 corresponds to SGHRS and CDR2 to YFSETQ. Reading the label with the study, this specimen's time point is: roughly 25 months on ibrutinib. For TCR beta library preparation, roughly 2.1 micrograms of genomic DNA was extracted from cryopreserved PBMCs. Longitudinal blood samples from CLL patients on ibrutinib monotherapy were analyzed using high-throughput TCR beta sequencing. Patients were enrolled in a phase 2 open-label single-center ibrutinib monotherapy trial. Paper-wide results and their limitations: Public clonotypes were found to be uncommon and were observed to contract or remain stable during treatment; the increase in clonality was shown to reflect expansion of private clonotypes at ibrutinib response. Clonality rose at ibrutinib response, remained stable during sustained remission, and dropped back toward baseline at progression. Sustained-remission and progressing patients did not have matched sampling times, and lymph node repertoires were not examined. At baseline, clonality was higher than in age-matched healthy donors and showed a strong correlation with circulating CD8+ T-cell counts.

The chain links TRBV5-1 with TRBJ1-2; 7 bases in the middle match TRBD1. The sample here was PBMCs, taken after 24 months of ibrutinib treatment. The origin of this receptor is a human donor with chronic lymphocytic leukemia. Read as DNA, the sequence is TGCGCCAGCAGCCCGGGGACAGTTCATGGCTACACCTTC. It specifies CASSPGTVHGYTF.